The sequence of this TCR beta chain was determined in a study of vaccination effects on CD4 cells after COVID-19 (dated by TCRdb to between 2021 and 2024). In the study overall: Across the study, the median time from the second dose to post-vaccine sampling was 72 days (range 14 to 241). The full study included 9 to 10 COVID-19 convalescent patients and several SARS-CoV-2-naive healthy vaccine recipients. In the study, cultures from other donors were sequenced using the Oncomine TCR Beta short-read assay on an Illumina iSeq 100. SARS-CoV-2 spike-specific CD4+ TCR repertoires were compared before and after mRNA vaccination in COVID-19 convalescent patients and in infection-naive vaccine recipients.

General study outcomes and caveats: Only a small number of convalescent patients were included, and no early post-infection timepoints were available, which limited the study. In healthy vaccine recipients, vaccine-induced clones were almost all SARS-CoV-2 mono-reactive, with only 1 of 255 cross-reactive with common cold coronaviruses. At late post-vaccination timepoints, both infection-induced and vaccine-induced clones showed marked clonal contraction, consistent with waning T cell responses.

Inclusive of the bounding cysteine and phenylalanine, the CDR3 is 15 residues long. The entry retains the CDR3 DNA only, 45 bases that are in frame from base 1. V is cut by 5 bases and J by 1 base, and the space between the germline ends is 12 bases. The CDR1 and CDR2 encoded by the germline V gene are KGHSH and LQKENI. A word on this clone: Its antigen is currently not known. Within one base of it there is no much larger clone, and no base qualities were kept.

The receptor library was made with the immunoSEQ multiplex PCR assay. DNA from the cultured and isolated CD4+ T cells underwent TCR beta CDR3 sequencing. Per the authors' processing: Non-productive TCR sequences were discarded, and reads were trimmed to the CDR3 region, with only CDR3s of 7 or more amino acids retained. Antigen-specific clonotypes were identified with the MANAFEST web app by comparing expansion in peptide wells against reference cultures. To be called positive, a clone needed expansion at FDR<0.05 compared with the reference and with all other wells, an odds ratio greater than 5, and a frequency greater than 0.1% in two replicate wells. A clonotype was defined as cross-reactive if the clonotype was significantly expanded both in SARS-CoV-2 spike wells and in at least one common cold coronavirus spike condition. Using the stringdist R package, CDR3 similarity was measured by Levenshtein distance, and unrooted trees were constructed with ape in R 3.6.1. TCRdb obtained this table from immuneACCESS and retained in-frame rearrangements with V and J assigned. These tables miss some clones; where compared with another copy, unresolved V genes account for less than half of the shortfall, and the remainder is unexplained. V and J calls and clone size are given by that table; D and trimming were obtained from the DNA. The sample table holds tens of thousands of clones, of which approximately 81% were seen once. The ten largest clones represent approximately 1.2% of the sample.

To identify antigen-specific CD4+ T cell clonotypes by their expansion, the ViraFEST assay first stimulated PBMC with viral peptide pools and then applied TCR sequencing. After about 10 days of culture, CD4+ T cells were isolated with the EasySep CD4+ T cell isolation kit. Participants received two doses of either the BNT162b2 or the mRNA-1273 mRNA SARS-CoV-2 vaccine. Negative nucleocapsid antibody results before and after vaccination confirmed that the healthy vaccine recipients had no prior SARS-CoV-2 infection. Each well held more than 1.5 million PBMC cultured in IMDM containing about 5.5% human AB serum, roughly 9.6 IU/ml IL-2 and gentamicin, along with around 9.1 ug/ml peptides. On days 3 and 7, half of the culture medium was replaced with fresh IL-2-containing medium. Unless otherwise noted, each peptide stimulation condition was cultured in triplicate wells. PBMC were separated from whole blood using Ficoll-Paque Plus gradient centrifugation and were then either cryopreserved at -140C or used fresh. Overlapping peptide pools spanned the spike proteins of SARS-CoV-2 and the common cold coronaviruses HCoV-NL63, HCoV-OC43 and HCoV-229E. Genomic DNA was extracted from cultured CD4+ T cells with the QIAamp micro DNA kit.

The sequences come from CD4+ T cells from PBMCs cultured with HCoV-229E spike peptides, collected after COVID-19 vaccination. The cell subset or site label, as the study defines it: HCoV-229E spike overlapping peptide pool stimulation. This receptor was identified in a human donor who received a COVID-19 vaccine. In this chain, TRBV18 is recombined with TRBJ1-5; confidence is insufficient to name the D gene. The DNA is TGTGCCAGCTCATGGGGTGGAGGGAGCAATCAGCCCCAGCATTTT. Translated, it gives CASSWGGGSNQPQHF.